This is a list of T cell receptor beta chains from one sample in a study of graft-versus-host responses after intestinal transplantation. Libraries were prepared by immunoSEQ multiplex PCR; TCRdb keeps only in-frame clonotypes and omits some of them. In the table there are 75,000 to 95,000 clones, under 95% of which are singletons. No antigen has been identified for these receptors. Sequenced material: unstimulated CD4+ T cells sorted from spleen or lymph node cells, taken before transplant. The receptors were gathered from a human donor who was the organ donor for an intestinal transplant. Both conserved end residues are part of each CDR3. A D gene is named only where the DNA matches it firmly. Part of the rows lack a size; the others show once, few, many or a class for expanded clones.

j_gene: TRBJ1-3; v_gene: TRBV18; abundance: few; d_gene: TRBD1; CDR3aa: CASSPLGQPRESLNTIYF; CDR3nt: TGTGCCAGCTCACCGCTGGGACAGCCTCGTGAAAGTCTGAACACCATATATTTT
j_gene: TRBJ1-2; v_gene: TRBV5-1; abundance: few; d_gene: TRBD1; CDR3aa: CASSLGQGEVGYTF; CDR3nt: TGCGCCAGCAGCTTGGGACAGGGGGAAGTAGGCTACACCTTC
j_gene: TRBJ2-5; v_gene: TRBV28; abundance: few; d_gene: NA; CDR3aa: CASSLEDLKTQYF; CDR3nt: TGTGCCAGCAGTTTGGAGGACTTAAAGACCCAGTACTTC
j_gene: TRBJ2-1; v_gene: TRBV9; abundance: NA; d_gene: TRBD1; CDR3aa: CASSEGAQRGEQFF; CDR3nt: TGTGCCAGCAGCGAGGGGGCCCAAAGGGGCGAGCAGTTCTTC
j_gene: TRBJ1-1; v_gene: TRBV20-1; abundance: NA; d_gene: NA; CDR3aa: CSAAMNTEAFF; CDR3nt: TGCAGTGCTGCGATGAACACTGAAGCTTTCTTT
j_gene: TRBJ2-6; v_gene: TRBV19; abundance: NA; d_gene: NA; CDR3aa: CASSTPGYAAGANVLTF; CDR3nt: TGTGCCAGTAGTACCCCAGGGTACGCGGCTGGGGCCAACGTCCTGACTTTC
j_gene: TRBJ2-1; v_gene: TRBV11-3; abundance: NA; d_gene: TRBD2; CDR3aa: CASSTRTSGRLNEQFF; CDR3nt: TGTGCCAGCAGCACACGGACTAGCGGGAGGCTGAATGAGCAGTTCTTC
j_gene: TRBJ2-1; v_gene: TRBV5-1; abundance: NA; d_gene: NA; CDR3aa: CASSVRTGRSGEQFF; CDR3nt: TGCGCCAGCAGCGTAAGGACTGGGCGGTCAGGTGAGCAGTTCTTC
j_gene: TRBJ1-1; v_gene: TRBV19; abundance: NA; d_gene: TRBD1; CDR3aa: CASSISPGQRNTEAFF; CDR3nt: TGTGCCAGTAGTATCAGTCCGGGACAGAGGAACACTGAAGCTTTCTTT
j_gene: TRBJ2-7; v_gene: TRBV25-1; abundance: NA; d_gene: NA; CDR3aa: CATVRFGGLGEQYF; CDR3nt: TGTGCCACCGTGAGGTTCGGGGGATTGGGCGAGCAGTACTTC
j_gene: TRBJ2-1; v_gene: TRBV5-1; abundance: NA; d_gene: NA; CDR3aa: CASSLDGSSYNEQFF; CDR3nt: TGCGCCAGCAGCCTGGACGGTAGCTCCTACAATGAGCAGTTCTTC
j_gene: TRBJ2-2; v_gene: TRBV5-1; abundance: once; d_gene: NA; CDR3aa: CASSLASNTGELFF; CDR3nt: TGCGCCAGCAGCTTGGCATCGAACACCGGGGAGCTGTTTTTT
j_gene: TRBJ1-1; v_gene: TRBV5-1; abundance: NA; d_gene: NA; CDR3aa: CASSLKLQYTEAFF; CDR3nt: TGCGCCAGCAGCTTGAAGTTACAGTACACTGAAGCTTTCTTT
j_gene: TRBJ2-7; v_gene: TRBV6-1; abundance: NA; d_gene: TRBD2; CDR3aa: CASSASGLAGYYEQYF; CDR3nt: TGTGCCAGCAGTGCCTCGGGACTAGCGGGGTACTACGAGCAGTACTTC
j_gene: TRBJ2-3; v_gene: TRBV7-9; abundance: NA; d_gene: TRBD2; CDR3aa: CASSLLAGGGTDTQYF; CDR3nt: TGTGCCAGCAGCCTACTAGCGGGGGGGGGCACAGATACGCAGTATTTT
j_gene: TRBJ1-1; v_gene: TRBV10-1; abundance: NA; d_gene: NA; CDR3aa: CASRSGTPPKAFF; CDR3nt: TGCGCCAGCAGATCCGGGACTCCCCCTAAGGCTTTCTTT
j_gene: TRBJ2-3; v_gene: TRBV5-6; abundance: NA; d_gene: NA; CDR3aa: CASSLEGGTSTDTQYF; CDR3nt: TGTGCCAGCAGCTTGGAGGGCGGGACTTCCACAGATACGCAGTATTTT
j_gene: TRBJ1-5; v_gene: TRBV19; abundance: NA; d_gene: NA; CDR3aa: CASSMEGGSNQPQHF; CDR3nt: TGTGCCAGTAGTATGGAGGGTGGTAGCAATCAGCCCCAGCATTTT
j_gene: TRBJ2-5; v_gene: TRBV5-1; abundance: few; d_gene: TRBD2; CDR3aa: CASSTSGVYQETQYF; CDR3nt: TGCGCCAGCAGCACTAGCGGGGTGTACCAAGAGACCCAGTACTTC
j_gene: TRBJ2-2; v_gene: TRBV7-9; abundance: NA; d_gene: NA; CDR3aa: CASSLWLGGPGELFF; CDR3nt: TGTGCCAGCAGCTTATGGTTGGGAGGACCCGGGGAGCTGTTTTTT
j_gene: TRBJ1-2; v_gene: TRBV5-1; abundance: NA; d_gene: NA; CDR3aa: CASSLVGSAYGYTF; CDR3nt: TGCGCCAGCAGCTTGGTCGGCAGCGCCTATGGCTACACCTTC
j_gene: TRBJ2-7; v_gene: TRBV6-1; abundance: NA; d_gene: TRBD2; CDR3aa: CASSEVTSGVYF; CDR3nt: TGTGCCAGCAGTGAAGTGACTAGCGGGGTATACTTC
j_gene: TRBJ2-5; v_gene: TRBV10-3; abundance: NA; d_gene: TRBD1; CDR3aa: CAISDRGGEETQYF; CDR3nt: TGTGCCATCAGCGACAGGGGCGGTGAAGAGACCCAGTACTTC
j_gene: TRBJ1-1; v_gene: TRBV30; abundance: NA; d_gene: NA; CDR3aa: CAWSVGTLRTEAFF; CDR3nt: TGTGCCTGGAGTGTGGGCACCCTAAGGACTGAAGCTTTCTTT
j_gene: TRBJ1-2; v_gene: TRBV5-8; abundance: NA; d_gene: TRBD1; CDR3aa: CASSTQGGTISGYTF; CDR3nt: TGTGCCAGCAGCACCCAGGGGGGTACGATTTCCGGCTACACCTTC
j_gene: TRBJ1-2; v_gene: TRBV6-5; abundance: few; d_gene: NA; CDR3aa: CASTRGRGDYGYTF; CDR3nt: TGTGCCAGCACCCGAGGGCGGGGGGACTATGGCTACACCTTC
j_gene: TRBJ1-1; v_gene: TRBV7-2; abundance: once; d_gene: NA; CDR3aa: CASSRRGGRPLNTEAFF; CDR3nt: TGTGCCAGCAGCCGCCGCGGGGGGCGCCCCTTGAACACTGAAGCTTTCTTT
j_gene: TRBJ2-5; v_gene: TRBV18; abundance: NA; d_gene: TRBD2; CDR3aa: CASSSSGGETQYF; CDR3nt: TGTGCCAGCTCATCTAGCGGGGGGGAGACCCAGTACTTC
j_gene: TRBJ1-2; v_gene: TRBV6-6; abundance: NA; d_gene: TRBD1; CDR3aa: CASSYSTGLYGYTF; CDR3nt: TGTGCCAGCAGTTACTCGACAGGGCTCTATGGCTACACCTTC
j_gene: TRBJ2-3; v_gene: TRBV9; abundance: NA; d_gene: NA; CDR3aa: CASSVPLTSTDTQYF; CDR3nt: TGTGCCAGCAGCGTACCACTGACTAGCACAGATACGCAGTATTTT
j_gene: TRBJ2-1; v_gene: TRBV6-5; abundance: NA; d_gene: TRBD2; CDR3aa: CASSYTLAGGGEQFF; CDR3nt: TGTGCCAGCAGTTACACGCTAGCGGGAGGGGGTGAGCAGTTCTTC
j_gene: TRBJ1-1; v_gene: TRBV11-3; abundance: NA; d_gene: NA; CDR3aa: CASGKGENTEAFF; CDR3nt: TGTGCCAGCGGTAAGGGGGAGAACACTGAAGCTTTCTTT
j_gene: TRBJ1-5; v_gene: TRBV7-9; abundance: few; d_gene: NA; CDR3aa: CASSQGAGLGQPQHF; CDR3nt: TGTGCCAGCAGCCAAGGGGCAGGGTTGGGTCAGCCCCAGCATTTT
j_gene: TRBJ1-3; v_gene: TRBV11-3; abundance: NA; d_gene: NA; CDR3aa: CASSSPQGTGNTIYF; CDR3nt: TGTGCCAGCAGCTCACCGCAGGGGACTGGAAACACCATATATTTT
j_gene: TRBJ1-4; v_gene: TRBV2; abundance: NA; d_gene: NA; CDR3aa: CASSESGWTRGFSNEKLFF; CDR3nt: TGTGCCAGCAGTGAATCAGGCTGGACACGGGGGTTTTCTAATGAAAAACTGTTTTTT
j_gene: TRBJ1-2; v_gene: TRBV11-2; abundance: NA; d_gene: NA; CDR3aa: CASSLTSGLSNYGYTF; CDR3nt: TGTGCCAGCAGCTTAACGTCAGGGCTATCTAACTATGGCTACACCTTC
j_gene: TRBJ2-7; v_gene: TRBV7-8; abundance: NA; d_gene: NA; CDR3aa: CASSLGWLYEQYF; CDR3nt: TGTGCCAGCAGCTTAGGGTGGCTTTACGAGCAGTACTTC